This T cell receptor (beta chain) was captured by sequencing in a study of post-analysis software for immune sequencing data. V lost 1 base to trimming and J lost 9 bases, with 13 bases between them. The CDR3 is made up of 14 amino acids. Germline assignment: CDR1 LNHNV and CDR2 YYDKDF (reference sequence). The authors incorporated unique molecular identifiers into the TCR beta cDNA libraries. T cells numbering roughly 1 to 10 million yielded roughly 500,000 cDNA molecules. TCRdb re-called the PCR reads with MiXCR, one entry per CDR3 protein. The sample contains roughly 160,000 distinct CDR3 sequences, roughly 35% of which appear only once. Findings and limits, study-wide: In patients, TRBV5-6, TRBV5-1 and TRBV20-1 belonged to roughly 5 TRBV segments found more frequently than in controls. F measure clustering grouped samples strongly by preparation batch.

About this clonotype: Its target is not known.

The source material was blood, sampled after autologous hematopoietic stem cell transplantation. The gene calls are TRBV15 and TRBJ2-1; TRBD2 is a possible D gene (5 bases). The TCR was taken from a girl under 18 with multiple sclerosis. The CDR3 nucleotides read TGTGCCACCAGCAGAGTTCCCCGAGAGGGTGAGCAGTTCTTC. Amino acids: CATSRVPREGEQFF.